What follows are 6 T cell receptor beta chains derived from one specimen sequenced in a study of shared clonotypes between healthy human individuals (dated by TCRdb to 2020 to 2021). Library creation used the immunoSEQ multiplex PCR assay. Not all clones reach the TCRdb copy of this immuneACCESS table, which keeps in-frame sequences only. Checked studies attribute under half of the gap to unresolved V genes and leave the rest unexplained. This sample lists approximately 2.5 million clones; 93% were detected once. About 0.39% of the sample lies in the top ten. Specimen: naive CD4+ T cells from PBMCs. Read against the paper, the sample's cell subset or site label means: CD45RA+ positively selected. The receptor set was obtained from a man between 18 and 35 years old in good health. Some clones in this sample may be carry-over from other donors' samples.

The chain links TRBV7-3 to TRBJ2-7; 7 nucleotides agree with TRBD1. Germline V gene sequence: CDR1 SGHTA, CDR2 FQGTGA. The CDR3 spans 16 residues. V lost 5 bases and J lost 2; bases outside the gene matches: 12. The CDR3, as DNA: TGTGCCAGCAGCCCCAAATTGGGGACAGTAGCCTACGAGCAGTACTTC. As protein: CASSPKLGTVAYEQYF.

This clone was seen just once. V gene TRBV4-1 combines with J gene TRBJ2-5; D remains unclear. Germline CDR1 and CDR2: MGHRA and YSYEKL. CDR3 length equals 16 residues. With 1 base removed from V and 2 bases from J, the gap between germline ends came to 14 bases. The CDR3 DNA reads as TGCGCCAGCAGCCAAGTATCCACAGAGCTACAAGAGACCCAGTACTTC. It codes for CASSQVSTELQETQYF.

This clone showed up just once. This rearrangement joins TRBV9 to TRBJ2-7; D may be TRBD1 or TRBD2 (5 bases each). The CDR3 consists of 13 residues. Germline CDR1 is SGDLS and CDR2 is YYNGEE. Deletions cut 3 bases from V and 5 bases from J, with 12 bases between. CDR3 nucleotide sequence: TGTGCCAGCAGCGAGGGACCCTGGGACGAGCAGTACTTC. Its translation is CASSEGPWDEQYF.

The chain couples TRBV28 to TRBJ2-7; 8 bases agree with TRBD2. Germline-derived CDR1 and CDR2 are MDHEN and SYDVKM. CDR3 length: 15 residues. V was clipped by 6 bases and J by 2 bases; unmatched bases: 9. CDR3 in amino acids: CASRRTGGLPYEQYF. The CDR3, as DNA: TGTGCCAGCAGGCGGACGGGAGGGCTCCCCTACGAGCAGTACTTC. Combining the CDR3 with reference TRBV28 and TRBJ2-7 gives the whole variable domain DVKVTQSSRYLVKRTGEKVFLECVQDMDHENMFWYRQDPGLGLRLIYFSYDVKMKEKGDIPEGYSVSREKKERFSLILESASTNQTSMYLCASRRTGGLPYEQYFGPGTRLTVT.

The chain recombines TRBV5-1 with TRBJ1-3; 8 bases agree with TRBD1. This CDR3 has 15 amino acids. With 3 bases clipped from V and 7 bases from J, the junction kept 9 bases outside the gene matches. Germline loops: CDR1 SGHRS, CDR2 YFSETQ. The CDR3 DNA is TGCGCCAGCAGCTCCGCCGGGGACAGGCGGAACACCATATATTTT. Translation: CASSSAGDRRNTIYF.

The chain carries TRBV5-8 and TRBJ2-3; possibly TRBD2 for D (5 bases). Germline V gene lookup returns CDR1 SGHTS and CDR2 YDEGEE. Deletions cut 0 bases from V and 1 base from J, with 12 bases between. The CDR3 contains 16 residues. CDR3 sequence reads: CASSLGLGAGTDTQYF. In nucleotides, the CDR3 is TGTGCCAGCAGCTTGGGACTGGGAGCTGGCACAGATACGCAGTATTTT.